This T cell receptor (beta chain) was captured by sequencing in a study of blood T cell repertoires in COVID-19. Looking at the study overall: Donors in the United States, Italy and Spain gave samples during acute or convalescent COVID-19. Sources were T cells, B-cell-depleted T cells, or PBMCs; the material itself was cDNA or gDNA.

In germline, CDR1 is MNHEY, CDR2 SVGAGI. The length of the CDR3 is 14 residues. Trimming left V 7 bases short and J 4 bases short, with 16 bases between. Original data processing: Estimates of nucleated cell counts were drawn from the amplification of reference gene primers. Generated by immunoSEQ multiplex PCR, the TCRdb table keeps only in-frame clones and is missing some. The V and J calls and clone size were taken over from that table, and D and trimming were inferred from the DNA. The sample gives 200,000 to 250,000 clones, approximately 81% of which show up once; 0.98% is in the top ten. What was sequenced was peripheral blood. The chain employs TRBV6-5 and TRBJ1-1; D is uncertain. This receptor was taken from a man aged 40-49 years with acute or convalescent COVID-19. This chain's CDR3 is CASMGGLRFTEAFF. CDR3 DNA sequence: TGTGCCAGCATGGGCGGGCTCCGGTTCACTGAAGCTTTCTTT.